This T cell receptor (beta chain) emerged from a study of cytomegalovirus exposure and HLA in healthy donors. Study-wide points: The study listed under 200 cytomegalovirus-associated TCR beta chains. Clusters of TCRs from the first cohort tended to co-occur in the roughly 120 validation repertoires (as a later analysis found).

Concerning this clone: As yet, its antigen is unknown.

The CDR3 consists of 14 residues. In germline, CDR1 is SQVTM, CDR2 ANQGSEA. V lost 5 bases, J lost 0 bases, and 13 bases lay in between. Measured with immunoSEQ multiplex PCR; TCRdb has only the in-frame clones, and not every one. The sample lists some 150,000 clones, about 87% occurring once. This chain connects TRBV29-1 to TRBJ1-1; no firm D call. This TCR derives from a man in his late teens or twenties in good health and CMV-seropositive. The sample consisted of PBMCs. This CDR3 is CSVRDLFMNTEAFF. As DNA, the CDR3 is TGCAGCGTTCGGGATCTTTTTATGAACACTGAAGCTTTCTTT.